Described below is a single TCR beta chain sequence and its context. The data stem from a study of blood T cell repertoires in COVID-19. Profiled with immunoSEQ multiplex PCR; TCRdb holds only in-frame clones, not every one. Here the sample spans some 190,000 clones, 75% to 90% being singletons. Trimming removed 2 bases from V and 0 bases from J, with 12 bases in between. This CDR3 has 16 amino acids. Germline assignment: CDR1 KGHSH and CDR2 LQKENI. Material: peripheral blood. This clonotype originated in a human donor with active or convalescent COVID-19. The donor label of this sample is uncertain. This chain links TRBV18 with TRBJ2-3; possible D gene TRBD1, 5 bases. This CDR3 reads CASSPIQGASTDTQYF. The CDR3 nucleotides read TGTGCCAGCTCACCAATCCAGGGCGCTAGCACAGATACGCAGTATTTT.